This T cell receptor beta chain originates from a study of shared clonotypes between healthy human individuals (TCRdb year 2020). Background for the entire study: The cohort comprised a couple of women and a few men aged 18 to 49 years. Blood TCR repertoires of roughly five healthy adults were deeply sequenced to estimate repertoire size and the extent of clonotype sharing between individuals. Per donor, three plates each were used for CD4 naive and CD4 memory, two for CD8 naive, and one for CD8 memory. Libraries were prepared and TCR repertoires were sequenced by different laboratories using diverse techniques, in order to increase sequencing depth and limit assay-specific biases. Per donor, leukapheresis produced somewhere between about 0.9 and 9.5 billion PBMCs.

Comment on this clone: Its target antigen remains unknown. Within one base of it there is no much larger clone, and no base qualities were kept.

CDR1 and CDR2, per the germline V gene, are MDHEN and SYDVKM. V loses 6 bases, J loses 0 bases, and the germline ends lie 8 bases apart. The cysteine opens and the phenylalanine closes a CDR3 of 13 amino acids. Only the CDR3 portion is preserved as DNA: 39 bases, with reading frame beginning at the first base. TCR CDR3 regions were amplified from genomic DNA by multiplex PCR using the deep immunoSEQ assay. For each cell subset, the extracted genomic DNA was distributed evenly across all wells of several immunoSEQ 96-well plates, and each plate served as one replicate. For sorted subsets, each replicate PCR was loaded with 200 ng genomic DNA, equivalent to 25,000 to 30,000 T cell genomes. The purified libraries were quantified using a Qubit 3.0 fluorometer, sized with a Bioanalyzer 2100, and then quantified again using the KAPA Library Quantification kit. Each immunoSEQ 96-well plate was sequenced on its own single-read 150-cycle Illumina NextSeq 550 flow cell. On the authors' methods: The immunoSEQ output contained only junctional sequences without quality scores, so filtering could not match that applied to full-length reads. To assign V/J genes and CDR3, sequences were annotated against IMGT germline references using PyIR, a Python wrapper for IgBLAST v1.9. Reads were filtered out if the reads had weak V/J assignments (E-value above 1e-6), no CDR3, stop codons, out-of-frame junctions, or ambiguous translated residues. V3J clonotypes were defined as sequences sharing the same inferred V gene, J gene, and CDR3 amino acid sequence. The percentage overlap between two repertoires was calculated by dividing the number of shared unique clonotypes by the size of the smaller repertoire. Richness of each repertoire was evaluated using RTK rarefaction, the Chao1 estimator, and Recon v2.1 estimates of unobserved clonotypes. For all TCRbeta clonotypes obtained by the gDNA method from a handful of donors, generation probabilities were computed with OLGA. This is the immuneACCESS table as TCRdb keeps it, with only in-frame sequences that have V and J called. A part of the clones is gone; compared with another copy, unresolved V genes explain less than half, and the rest is unexplained. Clone size and V and J calls were adopted from that table, with D and trimming inferred from the DNA. The sample data list hundreds of thousands of clones, and 90% to 95% of these were observed just once. The ten largest clones represent 24% of the sample.

CD8 naive samples were obtained by positive selection for CCR7 among CD45RO-negative cells, yielding a CD45RA+CCR7+ population from which TemRA cells were excluded. Healthy HIV-negative adults with no recently reported acute infections or vaccinations were included as donors. Every donor was a Caucasian adult residing in Nashville, Tennessee, USA. After blood collection by leukapheresis, PBMCs were isolated using Ficoll-Histopaque density gradient centrifugation and then cryopreserved in the vapor phase of liquid nitrogen. Analytical flow cytometry was used to check the purity and quantity of each magnetically sorted T cell population. Genomic DNA was isolated from each sorted fraction and quantified by UV absorbance on a Nanodrop 2000c. The full study reports these points: Because the study included only a small number of donors, the genetic and exposure-history diversity represented was limited. Only blood was sampled, and tissue TCR repertoires likely differ from those in blood. Even with the large sequencing depth, rarefaction of the sorted-subset datasets indicated that sequencing was incomplete. Sharing across several donors was observed for around 5% of naive CD4, 3.5% of naive CD8, around 2.5% of memory CD4, and around 0.4% of memory CD8 clonotypes. Compared with non-shared clonotypes, clonotypes shared by all four sorted-subset donors had higher generation probabilities. Naive subsets generally had larger estimated clonotype richness than memory subsets did. Pairwise subsampling indicated that sequencing depth was expected to affect the degree of clonotype sharing among donors.

The TCR sequence derives from a man younger than 40 in good health. The chain joins TRBV28 to TRBJ2-5, with the D gene call left open. What was sequenced was naive CD8+ T cells sorted from blood. The cell subset or site label, as the study defines it: CD45RA+CCR7+. In nucleotides, the sequence is TGTGCCAGCAGACAGCTGTACCAAGAGACCCAGTACTTC. It encodes CASRQLYQETQYF.